The sequence of this T cell receptor (beta chain) was determined in a study of PD-1 blockade in classical Hodgkin lymphoma. TCRdb keeps only in-frame clones here, not all; method: immunoSEQ multiplex PCR. Here the sample spans approximately 99,000 clones, 80% to 90% being singletons. Findings of the study overall: Reasons behind the repertoire differences stay unclear, perhaps disease activity or earlier therapy. Complete responders' diversity at baseline resembled that of newly diagnosed patients. Newly diagnosed patients were reported to start with lower TCR diversity than healthy donors.

Remarks on this clone: Its antigen is unidentified.

No patient escaped relapse after autologous stem cell transplantation, and brentuximab vedotin exposure varied. The length of the CDR3 is 16 residues. V trimming: 3 bases; J trimming: 4 bases; junction bases outside the gene matches: 8. From germline, CDR1 is SGHDT and CDR2 YYEEEE. The sequence was obtained from a human donor with classical Hodgkin lymphoma. The chain is built from TRBV5-6 and TRBJ1-2, with TRBD1 matching 11 bases. Sequenced material: peripheral blood mononuclear cells (PBMCs), taken before the second cycle of nivolumab. CDR3: CASSWRTGGTPYGYTF. For the CDR3, the DNA is TGTGCCAGCAGCTGGAGGACAGGGGGCACACCCTATGGCTACACCTTC.